The 5 T cell receptor beta chains given below trace back to one sample, sequenced in a study of graft-versus-host responses after intestinal transplantation. The assay was immunoSEQ multiplex PCR, and TCRdb's table has in-frame clones only and misses some. Found here are some 23,000 clones, around 94% of them singletons; the top ten hold roughly 0.5%. The specimen comprised PBMCs, sampled 156 days after intestinal transplant. Receptor source: a human patient who received an intestinal transplant, so some T cells may come from the graft donor.

This rearrangement joins TRBV6-5 to TRBJ2-1; D is undetermined. Trimming removed 5 bases at V and 7 bases at J, with 6 bases between. The CDR3 consists of 11 residues. Germline lookup yields CDR1 MNHEY and CDR2 SVGAGI. The CDR3 DNA is TGTGCCAGCAGTCTTAGGAATGAGCAGTTCTTC. Translated: CASSLRNEQFF.

The rearrangement links TRBV6-5 to TRBJ1-1; D may be TRBD1 (6 bases). The CDR3 loop spans 14 amino acids. The V gene's germline CDR1 is MNHEY and CDR2 SVGAGI. V lost 7 bases and J 3 bases, leaving 15 bases between the germline ends. CDR3 nucleotide sequence: TGTGCCAGCACCCACAGGGAAGGGGACACTGAAGCTTTCTTT. As protein: CASTHREGDTEAFF.

The rearrangement uses TRBV27 and TRBJ2-1, with 9 bases matching TRBD1. CDR1 is MNHEY, CDR2 SMNVEV, per germline (reference sequence). V gave up 5 bases and J gave up 7 bases; unmatched junction bases: 9. The CDR3 extends over 15 amino acids. The CDR3 DNA reads as TGTGCCAGCAGTACGCCGGGACAGGGTATTAATGAGCAGTTCTTC. Its protein is CASSTPGQGINEQFF.

The chain carries TRBV21-1 and TRBJ2-1; the table's TRBD2 call for D was not verified on the DNA. TRBV21-1 is termed a pseudogene. This CDR3 comprises 17 residues. CDR3 DNA: TGTGCCAGCAGACATGGCATAGCTACACCATCCGACAATGAGCAGTTCTTC. Translated, it gives CASRHGIATPSDNEQFF.

The CDR3 DNA reads as TGTGCCAGCAGCCAGGAGATTAATCAGCCCCAGCATTTT. Amino acid sequence: CASSQEINQPQHF. The chain employs TRBV4-2 and TRBJ1-5; D not resolved. The CDR3 has 13 amino acids. Trimming removed 3 bases from V and 4 bases from J, with 7 bases in between. Germline V lookup: CDR1 LGHNA, CDR2 YNFKEQ.